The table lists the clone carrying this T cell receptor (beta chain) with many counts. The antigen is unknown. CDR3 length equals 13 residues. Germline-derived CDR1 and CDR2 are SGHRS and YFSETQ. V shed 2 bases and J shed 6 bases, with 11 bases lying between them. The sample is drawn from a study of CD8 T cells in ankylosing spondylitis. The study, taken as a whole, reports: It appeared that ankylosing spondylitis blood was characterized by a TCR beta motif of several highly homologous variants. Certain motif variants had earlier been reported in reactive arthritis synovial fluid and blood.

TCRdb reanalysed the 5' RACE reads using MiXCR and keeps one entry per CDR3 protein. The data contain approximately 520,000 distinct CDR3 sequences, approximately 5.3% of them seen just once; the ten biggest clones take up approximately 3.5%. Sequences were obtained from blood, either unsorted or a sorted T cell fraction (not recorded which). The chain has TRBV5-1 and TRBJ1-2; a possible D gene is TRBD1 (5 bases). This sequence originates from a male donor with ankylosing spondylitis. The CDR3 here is CASSLGVQDGYTF. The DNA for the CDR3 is TGCGCCAGCAGCTTAGGGGTCCAGGATGGCTACACCTTC.